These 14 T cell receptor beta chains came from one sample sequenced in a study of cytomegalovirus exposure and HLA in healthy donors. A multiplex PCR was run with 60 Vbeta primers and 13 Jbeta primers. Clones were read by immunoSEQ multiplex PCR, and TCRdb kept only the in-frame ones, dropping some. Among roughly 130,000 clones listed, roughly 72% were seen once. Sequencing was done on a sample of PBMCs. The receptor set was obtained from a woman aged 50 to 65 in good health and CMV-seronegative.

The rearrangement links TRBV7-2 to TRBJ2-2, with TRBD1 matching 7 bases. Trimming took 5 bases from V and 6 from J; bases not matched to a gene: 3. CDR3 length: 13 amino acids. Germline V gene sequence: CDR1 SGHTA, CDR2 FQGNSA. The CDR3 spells CASSPGGPGELFF. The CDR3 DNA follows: TGTGCCAGCAGCCCAGGGGGACCCGGGGAGCTGTTTTTT.

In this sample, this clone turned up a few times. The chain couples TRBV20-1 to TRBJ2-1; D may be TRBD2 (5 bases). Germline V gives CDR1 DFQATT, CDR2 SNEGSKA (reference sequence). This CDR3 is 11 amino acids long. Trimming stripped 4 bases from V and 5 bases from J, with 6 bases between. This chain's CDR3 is CSATTNNEQFF. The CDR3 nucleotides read TGCAGTGCTACGACTAACAATGAGCAGTTCTTC.

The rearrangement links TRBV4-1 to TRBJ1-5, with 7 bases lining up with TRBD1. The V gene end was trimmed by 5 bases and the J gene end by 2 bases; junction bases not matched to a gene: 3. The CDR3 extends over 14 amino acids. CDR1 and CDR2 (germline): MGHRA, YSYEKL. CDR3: CASSYGTGNQPQHF. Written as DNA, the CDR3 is TGCGCCAGCAGCTATGGGACAGGCAATCAGCCCCAGCATTTT.

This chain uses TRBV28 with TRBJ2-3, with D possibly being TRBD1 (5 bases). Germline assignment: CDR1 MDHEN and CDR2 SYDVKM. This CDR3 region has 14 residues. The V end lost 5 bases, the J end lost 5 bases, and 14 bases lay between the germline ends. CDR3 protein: CASSEETRGDTQYF. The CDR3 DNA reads TGTGCCAGCAGTGAGGAGACAAGGGGAGATACGCAGTATTTT.

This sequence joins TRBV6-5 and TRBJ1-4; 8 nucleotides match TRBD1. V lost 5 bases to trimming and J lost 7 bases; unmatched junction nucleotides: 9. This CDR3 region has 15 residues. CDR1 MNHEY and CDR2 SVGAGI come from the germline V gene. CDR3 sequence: CASSPRDRRSEKLFF. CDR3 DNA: TGTGCCAGCAGTCCCCGGGACAGGAGGAGTGAAAAACTGTTTTTT.

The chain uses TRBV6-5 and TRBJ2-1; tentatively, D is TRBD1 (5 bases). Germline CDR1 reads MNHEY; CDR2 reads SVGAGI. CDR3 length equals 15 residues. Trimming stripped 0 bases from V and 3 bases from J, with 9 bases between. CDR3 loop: CASSYSPGFYNEQFF. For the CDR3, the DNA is TGTGCCAGCAGTTACTCTCCAGGGTTCTACAATGAGCAGTTCTTC.

The CDR3 DNA follows: TGTGCCAGCAGCTTCGGAAACCCCAGAGGCTATGGCTACACCTTC. It encodes CASSFGNPRGYGYTF. The rearrangement links TRBV5-4 to TRBJ1-2; D remains unclear. The germline gives CDR1 SGHNT, CDR2 YYREEE (reference sequence). The CDR3 runs 15 residues. Trimming stripped 2 bases from V and 4 bases from J, with 15 bases between.

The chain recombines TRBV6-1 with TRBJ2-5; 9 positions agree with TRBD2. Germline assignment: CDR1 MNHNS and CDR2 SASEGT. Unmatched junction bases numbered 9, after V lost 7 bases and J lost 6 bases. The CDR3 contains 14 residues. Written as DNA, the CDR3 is TGTGCCAGCACCGAGAGAGCGGGAGGAAAGACCCAGTACTTC. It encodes CASTERAGGKTQYF.

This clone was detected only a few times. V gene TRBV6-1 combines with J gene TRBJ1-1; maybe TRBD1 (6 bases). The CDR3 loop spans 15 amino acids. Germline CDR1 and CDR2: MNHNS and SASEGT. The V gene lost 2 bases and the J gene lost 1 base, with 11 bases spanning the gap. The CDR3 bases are TGTGCCAGCAGTGAAAGGCACAGGGCGAACACTGAAGCTTTCTTT. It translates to CASSERHRANTEAFF.

CDR3 loop: CASSETGTSEAFF. The CDR3 nucleotides are TGTGCCAGCAGTGAAACAGGGACCTCTGAAGCTTTCTTT. The V call is TRBV6-1, the J call TRBJ1-1, with D maybe TRBD1 (6 bases). CDR1 is MNHNS, CDR2 SASEGT, per germline. V was pared by 2 bases and J by 6 bases, with 10 bases between. The CDR3 extends over 13 amino acids.

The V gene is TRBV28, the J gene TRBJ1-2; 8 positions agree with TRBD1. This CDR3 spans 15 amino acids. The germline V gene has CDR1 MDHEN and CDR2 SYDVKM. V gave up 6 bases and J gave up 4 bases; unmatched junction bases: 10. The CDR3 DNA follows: TGTGCCAGCAGGATAACAGGGGGAAGAGTCTATGGCTACACCTTC. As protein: CASRITGGRVYGYTF.

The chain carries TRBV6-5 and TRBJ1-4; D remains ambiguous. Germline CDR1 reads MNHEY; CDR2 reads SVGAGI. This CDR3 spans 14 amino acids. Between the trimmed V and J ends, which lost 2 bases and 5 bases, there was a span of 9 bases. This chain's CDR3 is CASSYEVANEKLFF. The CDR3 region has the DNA TGTGCCAGCAGTTACGAGGTTGCGAATGAAAAACTGTTTTTT.

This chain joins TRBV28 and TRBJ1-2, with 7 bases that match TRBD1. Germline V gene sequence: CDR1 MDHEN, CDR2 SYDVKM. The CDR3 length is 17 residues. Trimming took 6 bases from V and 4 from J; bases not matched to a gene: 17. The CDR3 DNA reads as TGTGCCAGCAGCCCAATACCCGCAGGGGGTCGAGGCTATGGCTACACCTTC. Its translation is CASSPIPAGGRGYGYTF.

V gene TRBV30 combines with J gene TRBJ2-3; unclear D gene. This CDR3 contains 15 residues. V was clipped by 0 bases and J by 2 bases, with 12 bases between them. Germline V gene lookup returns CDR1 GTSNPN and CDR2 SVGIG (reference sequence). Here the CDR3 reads CAWSVRNSFTDTQYF. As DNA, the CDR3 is TGTGCCTGGAGTGTACGGAACAGTTTCACAGATACGCAGTATTTT. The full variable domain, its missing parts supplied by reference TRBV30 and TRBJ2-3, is SQTIHQWPATLVQPVGSPLSLECTVEGTSNPNLYWYRQAAGRGLQLLFYSVGIGQISSEVPQNLSASRPQDRQFILSSKKLLLSDSGFYLCAWSVRNSFTDTQYFGPGTRLTVL.